Listed here are 5 T cell receptor beta chains from one sample, sequenced in a study of T cells in women clearing cervical HPV infection. Generated by immunoSEQ multiplex PCR, the TCRdb table keeps only in-frame clones and is missing some. In total, the table holds about 29,000 clones. Sequencing was performed on blood buffy coat. All receptors derive from a woman between 18 and 70 years old with a cervical HPV16 infection that either progressed to CIN3+ or cleared (not recorded which).

About this clone: Read data end 3 residues before the CDR3 end; the end is taken from the germline J gene. The V gene is TRBV11-3, the J gene TRBJ2-1; D is perhaps TRBD2 (5 bases). Looked up from germline, CDR1 is SGHNT and CDR2 is YENEEA. The CDR3 is made up of 12 amino acids. The V gene lost 6 bases and the J gene lost 7 bases, with 10 bases spanning the gap. CDR3 amino acids: CASSRGPNEQFF. The CDR3 DNA, read in part, is TGTGCCAGCAGTCGGGGTCCTAATGAG.

Details on this clone: The read ends 3 residues before the CDR3 terminus; that terminus is restored from the germline J gene. The rearrangement joins TRBV18 to TRBJ2-2; 12 bases map to TRBD2. The CDR3 spans 15 residues. J lost 5 bases, V lost 4 bases, and 2 bases had no gene match. Germline CDR1 KGHSH, CDR2 LQKENI. CDR3 amino acids: CASSLTSGRTGELFF. The part of the CDR3 DNA that was read is TGTGCCAGCTCACTGACTAGCGGGAGAACCGGGGAG.

The CDR3: CASSQEVGAGSHYGYTF. The CDR3 bases that were read are TGTGCCAGCAGCCAAGAGGTGGGGGCGGGTAGTCACTATGGC. The chain carries TRBV4-2 and TRBJ1-2; D possibly corresponds to TRBD1 (6 bases). The read finishes 3 residues shy of the CDR3 end, and the germline J gene is used to complete it. There are 17 residues in the CDR3. The germline CDR1 and CDR2 sequences are LGHNA and YNFKEQ. The V and J ends lost 0 bases and 3 bases respectively, with 17 bases between them.

Worth noting for this clone: The read finishes 3 residues shy of the CDR3 end, and the germline J gene is used to complete it. The genes are TRBV2 and TRBJ1-4, with TRBD1 as a possible D gene (5 bases). The CDR3 spans 13 residues. V lost 6 bases and J lost 8, with 13 bases in between. Per the germline V gene, CDR1 is SNHLY and CDR2 is FYNNEI. The DNA read from the CDR3 is TGTGCCAGCAGCGCCTTTACAGGAGAAAAA. It specifies CASSAFTGEK. The full CDR3 is CASSAFTGEKLFF.

Worth noting for this clone: The CDR3 end is not reached by the read, which stops 3 residues before it; the germline J gene fills it in. This sequence joins TRBV19 and TRBJ2-7, with 7 bases identical to TRBD2. In germline, CDR1 is LNHDA, CDR2 SQIVND (reference sequence). The CDR3 contains 18 residues. Trimming at V came to 1 base and at J to 0 bases, leaving 12 bases not matched to a gene. The DNA read from the CDR3 is TGTGCCAGTAGTATAGTTGGGGAGGCTAGCGGTCTCTCCTACGAG. Translating gives CASSIVGEASGLSYE. The full-length CDR3 reads as CASSIVGEASGLSYEQYF.